One sample yielded the 5 T cell receptor beta chains listed below, sequenced in a study of glioma-infiltrating T cells after dendritic cell vaccination. Time point in this sample: after dendritic cell vaccination, including at tumor progression/relapse. The method was immunoSEQ multiplex PCR; TCRdb's version includes in-frame clones alone and lacks a portion of them. The data hold tens of thousands of clones, with 85% observed a single time. The input for sequencing was blood, taken after dendritic cell vaccination. The receptors stem from a human donor with glioblastoma.

This clone occurred a few times. V gene TRBV15 combines with J gene TRBJ1-5, with 7 positions matching TRBD1. CDR1 is LNHNV and CDR2 is YYDKDF in the germline V gene (reference sequence). V was pared by 0 bases and J by 1 base, with 9 bases of the junction left unmatched. The length of the CDR3 is 18 residues. The CDR3 DNA sequence: TGTGCCACCAGCAGAGATGACAGGGAATTTGGGAGCAATCAGCCCCAGCATTTT. It encodes CATSRDDREFGSNQPQHF.

This chain connects TRBV9 to TRBJ2-3; D perhaps matches TRBD2 (6 bases). Trimming left V 0 bases short and J 3 bases short, with 17 bases between. The CDR3 loop spans 17 amino acids. Germline values: CDR1 SGDLS, CDR2 YYNGEE. The CDR3 loop reads CASSVDPTGSLTDTQYF. The CDR3 nucleotides read TGTGCCAGCAGCGTAGACCCTACCGGGAGCTTAACAGATACGCAGTATTTT. Full variable domain (missing parts from reference TRBV9 and TRBJ2-3): DSGVTQTPKHLITATGQRVTLRCSPRSGDLSVYWYQQSLDQGLQFLIQYYNGEERAKGNILERFSAQQFPDLHSELNLSSLELGDSALYFCASSVDPTGSLTDTQYFGPGTRLTVL.

V usage is TRBV7-2 and J usage is TRBJ2-7; unclear D gene. Trimming took 4 bases from V and 2 from J, leaving 12 bases between them. The CDR3 consists of 14 residues. CDR1 SGHTA and CDR2 FQGNSA come from the germline V gene. CDR3: CASSWAENAYEQYF. CDR3 in DNA: TGTGCCAGCAGCTGGGCAGAAAATGCCTACGAGCAGTACTTC.

The chain combines TRBV9 with TRBJ1-4, with D perhaps matching TRBD1 (5 bases). Trimming left V 3 bases short and J 3 bases short, with 18 bases between. The V gene's germline CDR1 is SGDLS and CDR2 YYNGEE. The CDR3 is 17 residues long. The CDR3, as DNA: TGTGCCAGCAGCGCCGGCGGGGGTCGGGGAGCTAATGAAAAACTGTTTTTT. As protein: CASSAGGGRGANEKLFF.

This clone was observed a few times. This rearrangement joins TRBV5-1 to TRBJ2-2; D might be TRBD2 (5 bases). Trimming pared 4 bases from V and 2 bases from J, leaving 15 bases between. CDR3 size: 16 residues. The germline gives CDR1 SGHRS, CDR2 YFSETQ. The CDR3 nucleotides are TGCGCCAGCAGCGCTACTAGTTTCCATAACACCGGGGAGCTGTTTTTT. This gives the protein CASSATSFHNTGELFF.